This T cell receptor beta chain was profiled in a study of blood T cell repertoires in COVID-19. Ages ranged from about 18 to 89 years, with residence in fewer than 25 US areas. Either two negative PCRs, clearance, or symptom resolution qualified Cohort 3 donors as recovered. This clone showed up just a few times. TCRdb keeps only in-frame clones here, not all; method: immunoSEQ multiplex PCR. In the table there are fewer than 500,000 clones, 75% to 90% of which are singletons. Material for sequencing was PBMCs or T cells enriched from blood (not recorded which). The sequence was collected from a woman under 30 who had recovered from COVID-19.

This CDR3 reads CASSTPHIQNQPQHF. The CDR3 coding sequence is TGTGCCAGTAGTACGCCTCACATCCAGAATCAGCCCCAGCATTTT. The genes are TRBV19 and TRBJ1-5; no firm D call. The CDR3 loop spans 15 amino acids. Germline V gives CDR1 LNHDA, CDR2 SQIVND (reference sequence). V gave up 4 bases and J gave up 4 bases, with 14 bases separating them.